The present T cell receptor beta chain was sequenced within a study of T cells in Graves' hyperthyroidism and ophthalmopathy. Study at large: Pretreatment peripheral blood was obtained at initial diagnosis.

Researchers took RNA transcripts and amplified the TCR beta CDR3 regions from them. HTBI primers were used for first-round RT-PCR of the TCR CDR3. TCRdb re-called the multiplex PCR reads with MiXCR, one entry per CDR3 protein. The sample lists fewer than 350,000 distinct CDR3 sequences, roughly an eighth occurring once. V lost 8 bases and J 8 bases, leaving 13 bases between the germline ends. The CDR3 is 13 residues long. Per the germline V gene, CDR1 is MNHEY and CDR2 is SVGAGI. Graves' hyperthyroidism is called stable when ophthalmopathy does not progress within 18 months. Patients showing uncontrolled infection, other autoimmune disease, pregnancy or lactation were ineligible.

The TCR sequence derives from a woman aged 40 to 49 with Graves' hyperthyroidism. The V and J genes are TRBV6-5 and TRBJ1-6; D remains ambiguous. Material for sequencing was blood. CDR3 DNA sequence: TGTGCCAGCGTTAGGGAATCGGATTCACCCCTCCACTTT. Its protein product is CASVRESDSPLHF.